One and the same sample provided the 9 T cell receptor beta chains below, sequenced in a study of PD-1 blockade in mismatch repair-deficient tumors. The repertoire was sequenced with immunoSEQ multiplex PCR; TCRdb's copy has only in-frame clones and lacks some. This sample has just over 25,000 clones, with approximately 84% found just once. This specimen consisted of PBMCs, obtained before pembrolizumab treatment. These receptors all stem from an adult with mismatch repair-deficient cancer.

This clone was counted a few times. The chain couples TRBV28 to TRBJ2-7; possible D gene TRBD2, 7 bases. The germline V and J ends were trimmed by 4 bases and 4 bases, with 26 bases remaining between them. In germline, CDR1 is MDHEN, CDR2 SYDVKM. This CDR3 contains 18 residues. CDR3 in DNA: TGTGCCAGCAGTTCCGACAGGAGCCGAGTGCTAGCGGAATACGAGCAGTACTTC. Protein product: CASSSDRSRVLAEYEQYF.

The chain links TRBV9 to TRBJ2-7; D not resolved. Trimming shortened V by 0 bases and J by 7 bases, and 11 bases separated the two germline ends. Germline V CDR1 and CDR2: SGDLS, YYNGEE. This CDR3 region has 13 residues. The chain's CDR3 is CASSVVPHREQYF. Here the CDR3 DNA reads TGTGCCAGCAGCGTAGTCCCCCATCGGGAGCAGTACTTC.

The J gene is TRBJ1-1, the V gene TRBV28; TRBD1 is a possible D gene (5 bases). This CDR3 has 16 amino acids. Trimming shortened V by 3 bases and J by 8 bases, and 22 bases separated the two germline ends. Germline CDR1 MDHEN, CDR2 SYDVKM. The CDR3 loop reads CASSLRRGGFGTEAFF. CDR3 coding DNA: TGTGCCAGCAGTTTGAGGAGGGGCGGGTTCGGCACCGAAGCTTTCTTT.

V is TRBV7-9 and J is TRBJ1-4, with TRBD1 matching over 7 bases. Germline assignment: CDR1 SEHNR and CDR2 FQNEAQ (reference sequence). V was clipped by 5 bases and J by 5 bases; unmatched bases: 5. The CDR3 length is 14 residues. CDR3 nucleotide sequence: TGTGCCAGCAGCCATGCAGGGGGGAATGAAAAACTGTTTTTT. Translating it yields CASSHAGGNEKLFF.

This chain's CDR3 is CASSFSSGRETQYF. The CDR3 DNA reads TGTGCCAGCAGCTTTTCTAGCGGGAGAGAGACCCAGTACTTC. This sequence joins TRBV11-2 and TRBJ2-5, with 10 positions matching TRBD2. The germline CDR1 and CDR2 sequences are SGHAT and FQNNGV. The CDR3 runs to 14 residues. Trimming cost V 3 bases and J 4 bases; bases outside gene matches: 2.

In its sample, this clone was seen a few times. The chain employs TRBV5-5 and TRBJ2-7; a weak D match, TRBD2 (5 bases). This CDR3 comprises 14 residues. Deletions cut 3 bases from V and 2 bases from J, with 12 bases between. CDR1 and CDR2 from the germline V gene are SGHKS and YYEKEE (reference sequence). In DNA, the CDR3 is TGTGCCAGCAGCTCCCACCGGGGTGCCTACGAGCAGTACTTC. Translated, it gives CASSSHRGAYEQYF.

This rearrangement joins TRBV28 to TRBJ1-6; TRBD1 might be the D (6 bases). Germline V lookup: CDR1 MDHEN, CDR2 SYDVKM. V was pared by 3 bases and J by 7 bases, with 10 bases between. The CDR3 contains 14 residues. The CDR3 DNA is TGTGCCAGCAGTTTCCAGGGGCGGAATTCACCCCTCCACTTT. Residues: CASSFQGRNSPLHF.

In its sample, this clone was seen a few times. The genes are TRBV6-1 and TRBJ2-7; D remains unclear. Germline V gives CDR1 MNHNS, CDR2 SASEGT. V was cut by 4 bases and J by 7 bases, with 8 bases left in between. The CDR3 is 11 amino acids. The CDR3 coding sequence is TGTGCCAGCAGTGCGCGAATGGAGCAGTACTTC. It translates to CASSARMEQYF.

The V call is TRBV18, the J call TRBJ2-1; possibly TRBD2 for D (5 bases). Germline V gene lookup returns CDR1 KGHSH and CDR2 LQKENI. V was shortened by 8 bases and J by 12 bases, with 17 bases between the two germline ends. The CDR3 sequence is 12 residues long. DNA of the CDR3: TGTGCCAGCGCAGAGGGCCAATTTGTGCAGTTCTTC. This translates into CASAEGQFVQFF.